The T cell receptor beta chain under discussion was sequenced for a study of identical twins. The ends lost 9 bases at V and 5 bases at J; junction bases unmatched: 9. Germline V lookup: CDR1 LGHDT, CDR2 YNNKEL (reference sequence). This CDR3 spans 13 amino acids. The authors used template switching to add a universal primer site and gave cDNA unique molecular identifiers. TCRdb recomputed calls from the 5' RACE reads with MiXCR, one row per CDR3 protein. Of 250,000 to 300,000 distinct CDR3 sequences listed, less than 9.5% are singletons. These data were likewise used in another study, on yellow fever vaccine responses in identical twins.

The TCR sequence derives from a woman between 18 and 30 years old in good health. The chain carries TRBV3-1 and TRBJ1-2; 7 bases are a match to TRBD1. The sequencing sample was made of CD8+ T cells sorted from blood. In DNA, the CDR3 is TGTGCCAGTCGGACAGGACTTTTTTATGGCTACACCTTC. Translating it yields CASRTGLFYGYTF.